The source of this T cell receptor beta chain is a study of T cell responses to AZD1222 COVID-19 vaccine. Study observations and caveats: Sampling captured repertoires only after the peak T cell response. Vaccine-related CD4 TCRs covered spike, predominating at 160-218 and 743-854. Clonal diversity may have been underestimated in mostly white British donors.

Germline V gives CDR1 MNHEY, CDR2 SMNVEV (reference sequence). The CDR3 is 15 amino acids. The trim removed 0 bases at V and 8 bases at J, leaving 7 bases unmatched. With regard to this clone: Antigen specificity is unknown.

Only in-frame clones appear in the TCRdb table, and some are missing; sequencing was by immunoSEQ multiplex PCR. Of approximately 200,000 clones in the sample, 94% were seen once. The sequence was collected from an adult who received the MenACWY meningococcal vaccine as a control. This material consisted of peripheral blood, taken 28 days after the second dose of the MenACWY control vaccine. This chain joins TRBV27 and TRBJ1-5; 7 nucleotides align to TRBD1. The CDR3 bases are TGTGCCAGCAGTTTATCTTCAGGGGGAGGTAAGCCCCAGCATTTT. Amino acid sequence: CASSLSSGGGKPQHF.